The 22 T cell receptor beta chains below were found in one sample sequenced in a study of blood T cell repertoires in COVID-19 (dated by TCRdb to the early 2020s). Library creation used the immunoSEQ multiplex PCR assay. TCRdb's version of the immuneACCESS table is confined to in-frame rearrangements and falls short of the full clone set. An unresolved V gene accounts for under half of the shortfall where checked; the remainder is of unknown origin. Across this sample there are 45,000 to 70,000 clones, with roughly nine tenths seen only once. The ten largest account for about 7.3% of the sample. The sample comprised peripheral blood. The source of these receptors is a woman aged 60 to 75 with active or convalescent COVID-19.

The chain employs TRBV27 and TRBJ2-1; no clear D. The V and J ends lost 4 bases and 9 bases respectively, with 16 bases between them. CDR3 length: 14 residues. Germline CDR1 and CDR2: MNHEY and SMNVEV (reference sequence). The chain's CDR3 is CASSSPDPRSEQFF. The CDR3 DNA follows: TGTGCCAGCAGTTCCCCCGACCCTAGAAGTGAGCAGTTCTTC.

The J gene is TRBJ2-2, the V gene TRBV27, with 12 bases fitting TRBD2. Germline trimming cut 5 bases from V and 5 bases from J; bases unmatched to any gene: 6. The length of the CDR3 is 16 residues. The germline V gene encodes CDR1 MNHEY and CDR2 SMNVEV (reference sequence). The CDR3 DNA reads TGTGCCAGCAGTGCCTGGACTAGCGGGGTAACCGGGGAGCTGTTTTTT. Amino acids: CASSAWTSGVTGELFF.

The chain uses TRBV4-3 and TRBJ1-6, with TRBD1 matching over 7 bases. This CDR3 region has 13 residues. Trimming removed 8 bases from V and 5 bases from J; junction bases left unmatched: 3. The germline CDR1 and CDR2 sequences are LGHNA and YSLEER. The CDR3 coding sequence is TGCGCCAGCTCGGACAGGAATAATTCACCCCTCCACTTT. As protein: CASSDRNNSPLHF.

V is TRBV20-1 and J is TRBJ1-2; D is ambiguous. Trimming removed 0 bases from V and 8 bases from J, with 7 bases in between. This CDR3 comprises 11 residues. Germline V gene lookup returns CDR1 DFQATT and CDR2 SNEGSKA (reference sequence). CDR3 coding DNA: TGCAGTGCTAGAGAGGAGCGGGGCTACACCTTC. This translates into CSAREERGYTF.

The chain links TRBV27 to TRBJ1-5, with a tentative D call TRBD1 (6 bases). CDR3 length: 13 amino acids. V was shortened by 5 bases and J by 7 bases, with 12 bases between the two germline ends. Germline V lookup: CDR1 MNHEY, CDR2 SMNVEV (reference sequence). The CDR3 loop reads CASSVEGQQPQHF. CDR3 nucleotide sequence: TGTGCCAGCAGTGTCGAGGGACAACAGCCCCAGCATTTT.

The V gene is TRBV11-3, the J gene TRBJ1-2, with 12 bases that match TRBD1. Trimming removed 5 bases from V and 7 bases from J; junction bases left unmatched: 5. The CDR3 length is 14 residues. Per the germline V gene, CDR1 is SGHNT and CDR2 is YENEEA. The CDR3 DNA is TGTGCCAGCAGCCCGGGGGACAGGGGGCTTGGCTACACCTTC. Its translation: CASSPGDRGLGYTF.

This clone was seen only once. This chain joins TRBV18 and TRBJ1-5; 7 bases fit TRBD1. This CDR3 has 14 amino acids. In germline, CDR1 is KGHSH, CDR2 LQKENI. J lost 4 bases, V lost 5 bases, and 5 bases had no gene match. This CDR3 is CASSWGDSNQPQHF. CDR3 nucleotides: TGTGCCAGCTCATGGGGGGACAGTAATCAGCCCCAGCATTTT.

The CDR3 protein is CASSQGQGSYEQYF. DNA for the CDR3: TGCGCCAGCAGCCAAGGACAGGGGTCCTACGAGCAGTACTTC. The V and J genes are TRBV4-3 and TRBJ2-7; TRBD1 matches 8 bases. CDR3 length: 14 amino acids. Germline V lookup: CDR1 LGHNA, CDR2 YSLEER. The ends lost 1 base at V and 1 base at J; junction bases unmatched: 0.

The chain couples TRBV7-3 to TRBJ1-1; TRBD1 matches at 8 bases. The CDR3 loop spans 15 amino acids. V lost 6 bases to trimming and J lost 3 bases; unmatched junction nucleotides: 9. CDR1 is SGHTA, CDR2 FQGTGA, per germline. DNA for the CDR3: TGTGCCAGCAGTCTTACCTTCAGGGGGCACACTGAAGCTTTCTTT. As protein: CASSLTFRGHTEAFF.

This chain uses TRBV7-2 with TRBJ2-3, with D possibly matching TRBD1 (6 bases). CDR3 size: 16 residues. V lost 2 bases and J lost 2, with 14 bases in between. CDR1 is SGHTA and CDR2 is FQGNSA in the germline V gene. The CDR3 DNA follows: TGTGCCAGCAGCTTATTGGGGGCCACAGTCACAGATACGCAGTATTTT. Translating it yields CASSLLGATVTDTQYF.

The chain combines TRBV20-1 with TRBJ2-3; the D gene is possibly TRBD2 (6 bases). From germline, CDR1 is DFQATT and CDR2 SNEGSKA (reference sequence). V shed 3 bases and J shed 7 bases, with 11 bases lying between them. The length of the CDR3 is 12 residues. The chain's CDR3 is CSASPGLYTQYF. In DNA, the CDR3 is TGCAGTGCTAGTCCGGGACTCTATACGCAGTATTTT.

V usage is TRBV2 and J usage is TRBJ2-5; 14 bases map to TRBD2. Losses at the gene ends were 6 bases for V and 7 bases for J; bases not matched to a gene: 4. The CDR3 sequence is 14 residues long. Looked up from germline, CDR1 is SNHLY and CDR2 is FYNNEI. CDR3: CASRTSGGDGTQYF. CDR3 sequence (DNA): TGTGCCAGCAGGACTAGCGGGGGGGACGGGACCCAGTACTTC.

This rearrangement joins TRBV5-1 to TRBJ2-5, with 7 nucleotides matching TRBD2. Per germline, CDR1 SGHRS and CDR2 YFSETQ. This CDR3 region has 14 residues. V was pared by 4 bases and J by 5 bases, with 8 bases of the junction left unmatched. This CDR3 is CASSLTGGSETQYF. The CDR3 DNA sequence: TGCGCCAGCAGCCTAACCGGGGGGAGCGAGACCCAGTACTTC.

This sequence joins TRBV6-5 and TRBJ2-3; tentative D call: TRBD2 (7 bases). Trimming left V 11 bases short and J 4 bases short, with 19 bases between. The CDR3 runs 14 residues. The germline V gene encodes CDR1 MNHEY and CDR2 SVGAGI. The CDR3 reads CAARPWGGPDTQYF. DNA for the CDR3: TGTGCCGCTAGGCCCTGGGGGGGCCCAGATACGCAGTATTTT.

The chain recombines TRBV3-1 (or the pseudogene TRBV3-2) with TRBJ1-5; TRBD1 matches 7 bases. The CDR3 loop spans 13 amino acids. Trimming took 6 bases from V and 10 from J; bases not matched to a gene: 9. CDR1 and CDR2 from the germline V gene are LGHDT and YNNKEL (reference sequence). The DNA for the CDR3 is TGTGCCAGCAGTCGACAGGGCGAAGGACCCCAGCATTTT. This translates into CASSRQGEGPQHF.

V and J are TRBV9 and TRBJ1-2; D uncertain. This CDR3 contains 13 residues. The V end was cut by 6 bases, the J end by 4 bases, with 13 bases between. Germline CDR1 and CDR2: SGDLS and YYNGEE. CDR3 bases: TGTGCCAGCATGTCTGGGTCGGGCTATGGCTACACCTTC. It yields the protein CASMSGSGYGYTF.

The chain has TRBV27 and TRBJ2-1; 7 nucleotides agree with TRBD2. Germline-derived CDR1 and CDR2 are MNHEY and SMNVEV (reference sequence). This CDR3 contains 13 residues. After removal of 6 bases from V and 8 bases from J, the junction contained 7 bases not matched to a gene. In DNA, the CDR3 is TGTGCCAGCAGCCTGACTAGCTTTGATGAGCAGTTCTTC. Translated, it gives CASSLTSFDEQFF.

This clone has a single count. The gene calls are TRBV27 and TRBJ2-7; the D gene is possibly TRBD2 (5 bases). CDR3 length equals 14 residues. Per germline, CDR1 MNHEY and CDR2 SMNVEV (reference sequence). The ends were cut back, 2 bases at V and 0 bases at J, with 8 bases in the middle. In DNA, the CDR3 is TGTGCCAGCAGTTTACGGACTGGCTCCTACGAGCAGTACTTC. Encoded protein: CASSLRTGSYEQYF.

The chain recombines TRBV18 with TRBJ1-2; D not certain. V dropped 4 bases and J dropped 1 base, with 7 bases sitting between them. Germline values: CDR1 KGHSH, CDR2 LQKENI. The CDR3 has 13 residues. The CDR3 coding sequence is TGTGCCAGCTCACAACAAGATAACTATGGCTACACCTTC. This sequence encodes CASSQQDNYGYTF.

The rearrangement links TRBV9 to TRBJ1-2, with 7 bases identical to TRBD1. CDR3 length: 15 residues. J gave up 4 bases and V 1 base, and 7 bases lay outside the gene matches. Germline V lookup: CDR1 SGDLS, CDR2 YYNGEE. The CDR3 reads CASSVRDSRSYGYTF. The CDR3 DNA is TGTGCCAGCAGCGTACGGGACAGCCGGAGCTATGGCTACACCTTC.

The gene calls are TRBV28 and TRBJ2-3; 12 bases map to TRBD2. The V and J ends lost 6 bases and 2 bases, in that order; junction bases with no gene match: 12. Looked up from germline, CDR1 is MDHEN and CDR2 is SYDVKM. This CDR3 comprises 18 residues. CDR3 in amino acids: CASSYQALAGGPTDTQYF. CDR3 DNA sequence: TGTGCCAGCAGCTATCAGGCACTAGCGGGGGGTCCCACAGATACGCAGTATTTT.

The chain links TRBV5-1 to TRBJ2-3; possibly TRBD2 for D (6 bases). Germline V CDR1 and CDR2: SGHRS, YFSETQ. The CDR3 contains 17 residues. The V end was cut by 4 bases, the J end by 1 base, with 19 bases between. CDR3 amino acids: CASSPPGVGLGTDTQYF. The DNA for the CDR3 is TGCGCCAGCAGCCCCCCGGGGGTCGGGTTGGGCACAGATACGCAGTATTTT.